The sequence of this T cell receptor (beta chain) was determined in a study of shared clonotypes between healthy human individuals. Study results and limitations: Shared across four donors were approximately 5% of the naive CD4 clonotypes. Naive subsets generally exceeded memory subsets in estimated richness.

For this clone: The antigen is undetermined.

Trimming removed 4 bases from V and 0 bases from J, with 7 bases in between. Germline loops: CDR1 SNHLY, CDR2 FYNNEI. This CDR3 contains 14 residues. Data came from immunoSEQ multiplex PCR; TCRdb stores just in-frame clones and leaves some out. The table has about a million clones, around 76% seen once. The V call is TRBV2, the J call TRBJ1-3, with D uncertain. The sample taken for sequencing was memory CD4+ T cells sorted from blood. The subset denotes: CD45RA-negative fraction. The source is a man between 18 and 35 years old in good health. The CDR3 protein is CASSGSLSGNTIYF. CDR3 bases: TGTGCCAGCAGTGGAAGCCTCTCTGGAAACACCATATATTTT.